This T cell receptor (beta chain) was observed in a study of vaccination and CD4 T cells after COVID-19. Overall study context: All convalescent patients were nasal swab PCR positive for SARS-CoV-2; fewer than ten had mild and one severe disease. Collection of post-vaccine samples followed dose two by a median around 70 days, spanning a range of 14 to 241.

As to treatment: roughly 10-day PBMC culture with coronavirus spike peptide pools or control peptides (ViraFEST assay). PCR positivity was dated March to December 2020, before US Alpha, Beta and Delta variants. The authors isolated CD4+ T cells by negative selection after less than 12 days of culture. Once obtained from cultured CD4+ T cells, the DNA was sequenced using the Oncomine TCR Beta short-read assay. TCRdb reanalysed the PCR reads using MiXCR and keeps one entry per CDR3 protein. Among 7,000 to 10,000 distinct CDR3 sequences, approximately 70% were seen once, and the ten largest hold 25% to 40%. Between the trimmed V and J ends, which lost 2 bases and 7 bases, there was a span of 11 bases. This CDR3 has 13 amino acids. Per the germline V gene, CDR1 is SNHLY and CDR2 is FYNNEI. As to this clonotype: Its matching antigen is unknown.

What was sequenced was CD4+ T cells from blood, cultured in vitro. The chain has TRBV2 and TRBJ1-2; D perhaps matches TRBD1 (5 bases). The TCR comes from a human donor who had recovered from COVID-19. Here the CDR3 DNA reads TGTGCCAGCAGTGAAAATACAGGAGTTGGCTACACCTTC. This encodes CASSENTGVGYTF.